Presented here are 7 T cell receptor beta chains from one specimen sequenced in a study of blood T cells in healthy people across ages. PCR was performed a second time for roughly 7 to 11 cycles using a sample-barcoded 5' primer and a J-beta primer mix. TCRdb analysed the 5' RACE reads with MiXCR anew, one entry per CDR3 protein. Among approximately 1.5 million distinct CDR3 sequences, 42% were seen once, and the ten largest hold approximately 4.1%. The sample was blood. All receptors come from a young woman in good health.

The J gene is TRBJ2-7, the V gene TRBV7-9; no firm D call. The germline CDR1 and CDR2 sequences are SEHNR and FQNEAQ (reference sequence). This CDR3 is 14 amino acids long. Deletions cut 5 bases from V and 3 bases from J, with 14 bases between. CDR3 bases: TGTGCCAGCAGCCGAGGAGTGAATTTCTACGAGCAGTACTTC. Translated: CASSRGVNFYEQYF.

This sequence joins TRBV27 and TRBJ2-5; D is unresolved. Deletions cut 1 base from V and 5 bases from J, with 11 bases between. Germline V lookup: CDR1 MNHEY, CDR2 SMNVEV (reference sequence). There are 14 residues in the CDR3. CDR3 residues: CASSLYGVGETQYF. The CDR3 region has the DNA TGTGCCAGCAGTTTATATGGGGTAGGGGAGACCCAGTACTTC.

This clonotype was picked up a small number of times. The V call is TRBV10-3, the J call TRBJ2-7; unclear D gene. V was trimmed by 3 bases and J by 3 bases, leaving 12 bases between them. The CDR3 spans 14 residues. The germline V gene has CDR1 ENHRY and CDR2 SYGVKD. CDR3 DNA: TGTGCCATCAGTGACAGGAAGAGATACTACGAGCAGTACTTC. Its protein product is CAISDRKRYYEQYF.

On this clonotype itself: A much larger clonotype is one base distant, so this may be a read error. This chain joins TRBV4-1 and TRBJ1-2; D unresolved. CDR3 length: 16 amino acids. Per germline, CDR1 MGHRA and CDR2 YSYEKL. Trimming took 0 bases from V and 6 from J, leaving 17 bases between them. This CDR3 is CASSQDTWATKNGYTF. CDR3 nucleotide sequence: TGCGCCAGCAGCCAAGATACGTGGGCAACTAAGAATGGCTACACCTTC.

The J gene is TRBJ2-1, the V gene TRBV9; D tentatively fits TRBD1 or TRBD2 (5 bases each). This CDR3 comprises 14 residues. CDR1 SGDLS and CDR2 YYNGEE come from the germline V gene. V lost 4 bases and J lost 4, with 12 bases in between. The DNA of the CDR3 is TGTGCCAGCAGCCCTTGGGACGTTTACAATGAGCAGTTCTTC. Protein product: CASSPWDVYNEQFF.

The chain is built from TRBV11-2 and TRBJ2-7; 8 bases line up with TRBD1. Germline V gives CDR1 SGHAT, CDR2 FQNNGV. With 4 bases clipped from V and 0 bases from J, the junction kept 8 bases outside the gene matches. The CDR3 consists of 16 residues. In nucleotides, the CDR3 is TGTGCCAGCAGCTCCCGACCAGGGGGCCCCTCCTACGAGCAGTACTTC. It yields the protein CASSSRPGGPSYEQYF. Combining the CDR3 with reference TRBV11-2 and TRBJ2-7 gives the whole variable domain EAGVAQSPRYKIIEKRQSVAFWCNPISGHATLYWYQQILGQGPKLLIQFQNNGVVDDSQLPKDRFSAERLKGVDSTLKIQPAKLEDSAVYLCASSSRPGGPSYEQYFGPGTRLTVT.

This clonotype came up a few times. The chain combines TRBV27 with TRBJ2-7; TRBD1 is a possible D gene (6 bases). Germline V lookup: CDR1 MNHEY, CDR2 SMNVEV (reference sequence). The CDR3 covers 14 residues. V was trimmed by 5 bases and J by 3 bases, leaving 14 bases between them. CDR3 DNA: TGTGCCAGCAGTCGACCCGGACAGTTCTACGAGCAGTACTTC. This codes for CASSRPGQFYEQYF.